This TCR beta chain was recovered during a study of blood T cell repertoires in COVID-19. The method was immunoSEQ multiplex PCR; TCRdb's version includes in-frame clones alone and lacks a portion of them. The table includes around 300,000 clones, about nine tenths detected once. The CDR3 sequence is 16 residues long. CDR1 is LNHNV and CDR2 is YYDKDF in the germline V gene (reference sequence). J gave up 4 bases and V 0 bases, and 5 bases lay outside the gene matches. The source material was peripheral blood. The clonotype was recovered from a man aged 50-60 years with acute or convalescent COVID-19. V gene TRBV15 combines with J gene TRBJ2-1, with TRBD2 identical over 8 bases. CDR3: CATSRETGTSYNEQFF. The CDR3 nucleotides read TGTGCCACCAGCAGAGAGACCGGGACTAGTTACAATGAGCAGTTCTTC.